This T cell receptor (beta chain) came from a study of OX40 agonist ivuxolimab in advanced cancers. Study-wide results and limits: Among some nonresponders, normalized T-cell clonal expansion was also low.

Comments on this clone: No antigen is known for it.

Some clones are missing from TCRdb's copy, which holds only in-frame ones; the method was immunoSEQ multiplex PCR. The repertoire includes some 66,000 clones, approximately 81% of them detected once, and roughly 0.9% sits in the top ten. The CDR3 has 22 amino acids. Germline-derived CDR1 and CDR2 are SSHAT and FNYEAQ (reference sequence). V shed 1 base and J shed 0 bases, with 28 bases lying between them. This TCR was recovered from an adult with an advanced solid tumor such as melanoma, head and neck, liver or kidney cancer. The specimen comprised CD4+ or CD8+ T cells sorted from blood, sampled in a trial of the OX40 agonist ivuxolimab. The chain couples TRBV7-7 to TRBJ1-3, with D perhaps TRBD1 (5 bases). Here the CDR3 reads CASSLVPPRGGSNMGSGNTIYF. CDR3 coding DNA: TGTGCCAGCAGCTTAGTGCCCCCCCGGGGGGGGTCGAACATGGGCTCTGGAAACACCATATATTTT.